These 14 T cell receptor beta chains were sequenced from one sample in a study of blood T cell repertoires in COVID-19. Method: immunoSEQ multiplex PCR; TCRdb's copy keeps in-frame clones and lacks some. The table lists under 150,000 clones, more than 75% of them singletons. The sequencing sample was made of PBMCs or T cells enriched from blood (not recorded which). These receptors originate from a woman aged 25 to 45 with acute COVID-19.

The genes are TRBV7-2 and TRBJ1-3; D remains unclear. The CDR3 is made up of 13 amino acids. From germline, CDR1 is SGHTA and CDR2 FQGNSA. V was cut by 5 bases and J by 8 bases, with 13 bases left in between. CDR3 coding DNA: TGTGCCAGCAGCCTATATACCCAGGACACCATATATTTT. This sequence encodes CASSLYTQDTIYF. The full variable domain, its missing parts supplied by reference TRBV7-2 and TRBJ1-3, is GAGVSQSPSNKVTEKGKDVELRCDPISGHTALYWYRQSLGQGLEFLIYFQGNSAPDKSGLPSDRFSAERTGGSVSTLTIQRTQQEDSAVYLCASSLYTQDTIYFGEGSWLTVV.

The chain couples TRBV5-1 to TRBJ2-1, with TRBD1 as a possible D gene (5 bases). This CDR3 is 14 amino acids long. Trimming cost V 0 bases and J 6 bases, with 10 bases left between them. CDR1 and CDR2 (germline): SGHRS, YFSETQ. DNA of the CDR3: TGCGCCAGCAGCTTGGGTGCAGGGTCCAATGAGCAGTTCTTC. Its protein product is CASSLGAGSNEQFF.

V and J are TRBV18 and TRBJ2-5, with a possible D match to TRBD1 (6 bases). The V gene's germline CDR1 is KGHSH and CDR2 LQKENI. V lost 4 bases to trimming and J lost 3 bases, with 15 bases between them. The CDR3 covers 15 residues. CDR3 in amino acids: CASSQRTEMEETQYF. The CDR3 coding sequence is TGTGCCAGCTCACAACGGACAGAGATGGAAGAGACCCAGTACTTC. Combining the CDR3 with reference TRBV18 and TRBJ2-5 gives the whole variable domain NAGVMQNPRHLVRRRGQEARLRCSPMKGHSHVYWYRQLPEEGLKFMVYLQKENIIDESGMPKERFSAEFPKEGPSILRIQQVVRGDSAAYFCASSQRTEMEETQYFGPGTRLLVL.

The genes are TRBV7-2 and TRBJ2-2; no clear D gene. The V and J ends lost 5 bases and 4 bases respectively, with 14 bases between them. Per germline, CDR1 SGHTA and CDR2 FQGNSA. The CDR3 is made up of 15 amino acids. The CDR3 nucleotides are TGTGCCAGCAGCCTCCTCGGAGCCGCCACCGGGGAGCTGTTTTTT. Its translation is CASSLLGAATGELFF.

The rearrangement uses TRBV24-1 and TRBJ2-7; 9 bases fit TRBD1. This CDR3 is built from 14 residues. The ends lost 4 bases at V and 0 bases at J; junction bases unmatched: 0. Germline V gene data show CDR1 as KGHDR and CDR2 as SFDVKD. DNA of the CDR3: TGTGCCACCAGTGAGGGACAGGGCTCCTACGAGCAGTACTTC. It codes for CATSEGQGSYEQYF.

This chain links TRBV7-8 with TRBJ1-1, with no clear D. This CDR3 spans 13 amino acids. Germline V gene lookup returns CDR1 SGHVS and CDR2 FQNEAQ. The V gene lost 5 bases and the J gene lost 1 base, with 8 bases spanning the gap. The CDR3 loop reads CASSLQSNTEAFF. As DNA, the CDR3 is TGTGCCAGCAGCCTACAGTCGAACACTGAAGCTTTCTTT.

This sequence joins TRBV4-1 and TRBJ2-5, with D tentatively TRBD2 (5 bases). Per the germline V gene, CDR1 is MGHRA and CDR2 is YSYEKL. The CDR3 is made up of 14 amino acids. Trimming cost V 1 base and J 0 bases, with 6 bases left between them. The CDR3 here is CASSQVGNQETQYF. The CDR3 DNA sequence: TGCGCCAGCAGCCAAGTCGGGAACCAAGAGACCCAGTACTTC.

The gene calls are TRBV7-9 and TRBJ2-1; 7 bases are a match to TRBD1. J was trimmed by 4 bases and V by 4 bases; bases with no gene match: 10. This CDR3 has 16 amino acids. Germline assignment: CDR1 SEHNR and CDR2 FQNEAQ (reference sequence). This chain's CDR3 is CASSSREDRWYNEQFF. The CDR3 DNA reads TGTGCCAGCAGCTCCAGAGAGGACAGGTGGTACAATGAGCAGTTCTTC.

The gene calls are TRBV7-9 and TRBJ2-7; 7 bases agree with TRBD2. The CDR3 extends over 13 amino acids. J lost 7 bases, V lost 3 bases, and 6 bases had no gene match. Germline-derived CDR1 and CDR2 are SEHNR and FQNEAQ (reference sequence). The CDR3 DNA sequence: TGTGCCAGCAGCTTCTCCAGGGAGGGAGAGCAGTACTTC. Its protein is CASSFSREGEQYF. Supplemented by reference TRBV7-9 and TRBJ2-7, the full variable domain reads DTGVSQNPRHKITKRGQNVTFRCDPISEHNRLYWYRQTLGQGPEFLTYFQNEAQLEKSRLLSDRFSAERPKGSFSTLEIQRTEQGDSAMYLCASSFSREGEQYFGPGTRLTVT.

V is TRBV10-3 and J is TRBJ1-4; no clear D. V was clipped by 2 bases and J by 0 bases, with 13 bases between them. The CDR3 spans 17 residues. CDR1 is ENHRY and CDR2 is SYGVKD in the germline V gene. The chain's CDR3 is CAISEEVYGPTNEKLFF. CDR3 coding DNA: TGTGCCATCAGTGAGGAAGTATATGGGCCAACTAATGAAAAACTGTTTTTT.

V gene TRBV13 combines with J gene TRBJ1-1, with D uncertain. V lost 3 bases and J 7 bases, leaving 9 bases between the germline ends. The CDR3 sequence is 12 residues long. CDR1 and CDR2 (germline): PRHDT, FYEKMQ (reference sequence). In nucleotides, the CDR3 is TGTGCCAGCAGCTTCTCGTTCTTTGAAGCTTTCTTT. Translating it yields CASSFSFFEAFF. The full variable domain, completed using reference TRBV13 and TRBJ1-1, is AAGVIQSPRHLIKEKRETATLKCYPIPRHDTVYWYQQGPGQDPQFLISFYEKMQSDKGSIPDRFSAQQFSDYHSELNMSSLELGDSALYFCASSFSFFEAFFGQGTRLTVV.

This clone showed up just once. The chain couples TRBV28 to TRBJ2-1, with 8 bases aligning to TRBD2. V lost 7 bases to trimming and J lost 6 bases; unmatched junction nucleotides: 5. There are 13 residues in the CDR3. Germline V gene data show CDR1 as MDHEN and CDR2 as SYDVKM. This CDR3 is CASTLGTSNEQFF. DNA of the CDR3: TGTGCCAGCACCCTCGGGACTAGCAATGAGCAGTTCTTC.

This clone has only a few counts. The chain links TRBV5-1 to TRBJ2-7, with D possibly being TRBD2 (5 bases). Germline CDR1 SGHRS, CDR2 YFSETQ. Trimming took 0 bases from V and 3 from J, leaving 10 bases between them. The CDR3 runs 14 residues. The CDR3, as DNA: TGCGCCAGCAGCTTGGCCCCGGGAAACTACGAGCAGTACTTC. This translates into CASSLAPGNYEQYF.

This clone was seen more than once but under ten times. This chain joins TRBV7-8 and TRBJ1-5; TRBD1 might be the D (6 bases). The CDR3 is 15 amino acids. Looked up from germline, CDR1 is SGHVS and CDR2 is FQNEAQ. Between the trimmed V and J ends, which lost 1 base and 0 bases, there was a span of 7 bases. The CDR3 here is CASSLGTDSNQPQHF. The CDR3 coding sequence is TGTGCCAGCAGCTTAGGGACAGATAGCAATCAGCCCCAGCATTTT.